This section outlines one T cell receptor (beta chain) sequence together with its context. This clonotype was detected only a few times. Its target antigen remains unknown. Within one base of it there is no much larger clone, and no base qualities were kept. Inclusive of the bounding cysteine and phenylalanine, the CDR3 is 12 residues long. Only the CDR3 region is kept as DNA, spanning 36 bases read in frame from base 1. CDR1 is given as DFQATT and CDR2 as SNEGSKA, both from the germline V gene (reference sequence). Between the V and J ends, shortened by 4 bases and 3 bases respectively, the junction contains 9 bases. The TCR beta CDR3 regions were amplified from RNA transcripts. The first round of RT-PCR for the TCR CDR3 was performed with the HTBI primer set and the Qiagen OneStep RT-PCR kit. The libraries were constructed in a second round of multiplex PCR and then size-selected and purified. The libraries were sequenced on an Illumina HiSeq2000 using paired-end 100 bp reads. Under the source paper's analysis protocol: SOAPnuke was used to process the raw data, removing reads that contained adapters or uncalled bases, had a mean Phred below 15, or lacked an exact match to the constant primer or identifier. High-quality paired reads were merged using COPE v1.2.5, and each unique nucleotide sequence was defined as a clonotype. MiTCR v1.1 was used to align the clonotypes against IMGT TRBV, TRBD and TRBJ reference segments. Only V-J combinations with frequency above 0.0001, covering about 99% of repertoires, were analysed. A TCS score was defined as the ratio of F50 (clonal expansion) to E x V (chaos), with BLOSUM62-based TCRdist applied between CDR3 peptides within each V-J. Welch's t-statistics and random forest reduced 514 V-J features to 13, which were used in a naive Bayes classifier (R e1071). The public reads were quality trimmed at Q25 with fastp and then assembled into clones with MiXCR by TCRdb, keeping productive beta chains. Each entry merges the rows of one CDR3 protein and shows their most common DNA and genes. The V and J calls come from TCRdb's annotation, not from the publication. The sample table records 300,000 to 500,000 distinct CDR3 sequences; 11% to 15% of these occur just once. Of the sample, 25% to 30% is held by the ten largest clones.

This specimen belongs to a study of T cells in Graves' hyperthyroidism and ophthalmopathy (dated by TCRdb to about 2019). About the full investigation: Peripheral blood samples were taken at the time of initial diagnosis, prior to any treatment. For training and testing, the 100 or so patients in the discovery cohort were randomly divided in a 7:3 ratio. To identify TCR V-J signatures that set the groups apart, the researchers used a discovery cohort of 90 to 100 patients, made up of around 42 with Graves' ophthalmopathy and about 60 with stable Graves' hyperthyroidism. In addition, the study compared T-cell repertoires in thyroid tissue and in blood from about six Graves' hyperthyroidism patients. TCR Vbeta CDR3 sequencing of around 130 peripheral blood samples (43 ophthalmopathy, under 80 hyperthyroidism and roughly 17 progressor patients) is reported in the paper. Whether ophthalmopathy could be predicted prospectively was tested in an independent validation cohort made up of under 20 hyperthyroidism patients plus 17 patients who later progressed to ophthalmopathy. Once sampling was done, hyperthyroidism patients were given methimazole at a starting dose of 30 mg daily, whereas ophthalmopathy patients were given high-dose intravenous methylprednisolone. Results the study describes overall, beyond this receptor: Most expanded thyroid clonotypes (frequency above 0.001) were also detected in blood, a finding suggesting that blood repertoires may reflect thyroid immune responses. Sample size was not statistically predetermined, and investigators were not blinded to group allocation. In validation, the model predicted progression to ophthalmopathy with roughly 66% sensitivity and approximately 72% specificity, a median of approximately 6.5 months before onset. In cross-validation, a model built on a 13 V-J signature told ophthalmopathy apart from stable hyperthyroidism with under 90% sensitivity and roughly 82% specificity, and in testing the same model reached 80%/75%.

Moderately to severely active disease, a Clinical Activity Score of at least 3, a NOSPECS grade of at least 4, and a duration under 3 months were present in ophthalmopathy patients. Exclusion was applied to patients with uncontrolled infections, other autoimmune diseases, pregnancy or lactation. Clinical symptoms, serum thyroxine and TRAb, thyroid ultrasound, and orbital computed tomography formed the basis for the diagnoses. Ficoll-Paque density gradient centrifugation was used to isolate PBMCs from under 11 ml of fresh peripheral blood. Total RNA was extracted with Trizol reagent, and quality was checked on an Agilent 2100 Bioanalyzer.

This sequence uses TRBV20-1 and TRBJ2-5; TRBD1 is a weak D gene call, 5 bases matching. Sequencing was carried out using blood. This receptor was taken from a man between 50 and 59 years old with Graves' ophthalmopathy. CDR3 loop: CSANAREETQYF. In nucleotides, the sequence is TGCAGTGCTAATGCCAGGGAAGAGACCCAGTACTTC.